In this sample, the clone carrying this TCR beta chain turned up a few times. Its target is unknown. TCRdb recomputed calls from the reads with MiXCR, one row per CDR3 protein. This table holds a few hundred thousand distinct CDR3 sequences, roughly 9.1% found once. There are 11 residues in the CDR3. The germline V gene has CDR1 DFQATT and CDR2 SNEGSKA (reference sequence). Trimming took off 6 bases at V and 7 bases at J, with 9 bases between the two ends. The entry originates in a study of T cell repertoires in cytomegalovirus infection. Study conclusions and caveats: The ex vivo response was dominated by HLA-C-restricted CMV-specific TCR beta clonotypes.

This chain connects TRBV20-1 to TRBJ2-2; D is unresolved. Sequencing was carried out using PBMCs. This sequence originates from a human donor in good health (CMV status not recorded). Some clones in this sample may be carry-over from other donors' samples. For the CDR3, the DNA is TGCAGTGCAGGGAAAGGCGGGGAGCTGTTTTTT. Amino acids: CSAGKGGELFF.